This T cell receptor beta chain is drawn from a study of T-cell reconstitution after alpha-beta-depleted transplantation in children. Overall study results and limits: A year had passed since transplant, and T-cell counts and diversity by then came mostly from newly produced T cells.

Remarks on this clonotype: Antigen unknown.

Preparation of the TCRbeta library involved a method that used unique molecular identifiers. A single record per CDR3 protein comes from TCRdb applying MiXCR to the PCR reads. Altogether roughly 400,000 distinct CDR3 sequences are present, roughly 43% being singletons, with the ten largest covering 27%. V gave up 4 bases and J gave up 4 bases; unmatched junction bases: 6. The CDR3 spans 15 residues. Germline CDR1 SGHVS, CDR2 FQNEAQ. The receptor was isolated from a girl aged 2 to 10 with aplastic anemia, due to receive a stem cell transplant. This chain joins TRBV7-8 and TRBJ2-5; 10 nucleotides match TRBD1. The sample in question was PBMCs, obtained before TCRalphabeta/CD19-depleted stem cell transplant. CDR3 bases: TGTGCCAGCAGCTCCGGACAGGGGGTCGGAGAGACCCAGTACTTC. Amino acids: CASSSGQGVGETQYF.